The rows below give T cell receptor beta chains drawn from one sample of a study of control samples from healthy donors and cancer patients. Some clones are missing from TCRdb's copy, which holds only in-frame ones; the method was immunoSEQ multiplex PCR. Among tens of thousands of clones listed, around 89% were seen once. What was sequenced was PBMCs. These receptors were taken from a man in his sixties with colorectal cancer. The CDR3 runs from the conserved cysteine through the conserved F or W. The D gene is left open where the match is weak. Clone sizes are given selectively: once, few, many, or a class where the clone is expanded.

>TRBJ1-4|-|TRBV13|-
TGTGCCAGCAGCTTAGTGGGGCTTGGTGAAAAACTGTTTTTT
CASSLVGLGEKLFF
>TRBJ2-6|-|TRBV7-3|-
TGTGCCAGCAGCTTAACTTTTAGCCACTCTGGGGCCAACGTCCTGACTTTC
CASSLTFSHSGANVLTF
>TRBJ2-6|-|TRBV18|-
TGTGCCAGCTCACCTAGTCGGAGCTCTGGGGCCAACGTCCTGACTTTC
CASSPSRSSGANVLTF
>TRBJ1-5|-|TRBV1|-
TGCACCAGCAGCCAAGATGGCCAGGGCGTGAGCAATCAGCCCCAGCATTTT
CTSSQDGQGVSNQPQHF
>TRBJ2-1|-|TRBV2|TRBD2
TGTGCCGGAGGCGCGGGGGGCCTTGTCAATGAGCAGTTCTTC
CAGGAGGLVNEQFF
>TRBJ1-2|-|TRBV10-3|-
TGTGCCGTCTCCGTCGGGGGCGGGTTAGGTGGCTACACCTTC
CAVSVGGGLGGYTF
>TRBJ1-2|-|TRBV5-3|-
TGTGCCAGAAGCCATAACAAGGGCAGGGTCCCTCTCGGATATAACTATGGCTACACCTTC
CARSHNKGRVPLGYNYGYTF
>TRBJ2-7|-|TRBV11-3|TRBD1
TGTGCCAGCAGCTCCGAGACAGGGGCAAGGTGCGAGCAGTACTTC
CASSSETGARCEQYF
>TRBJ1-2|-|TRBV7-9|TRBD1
TGTGCCAGCAGCTCAGGACAGGGAGACTATGGCTACACCTTC
CASSSGQGDYGYTF
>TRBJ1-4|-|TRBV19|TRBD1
TGTGCCAGTAGTATTGGGACAGGGGAAACTAATGAAAAACTGTTTTTT
CASSIGTGETNEKLFF
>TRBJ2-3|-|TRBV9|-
TGTGCCAGCAGCGTAGGACCGACGACAGATACGCAGTATTTT
CASSVGPTTDTQYF
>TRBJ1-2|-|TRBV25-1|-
TGTGCCAGCAGCCCCACGGGGGGGTCTGGCTACACCTTC
CASSPTGGSGYTF
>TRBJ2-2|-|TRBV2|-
TGTGCCAGCAGTGAAGTAGTGATTTCCACCGGGGAGCTGTTTTTT
CASSEVVISTGELFF
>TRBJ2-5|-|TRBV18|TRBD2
TGTGCCAGCTCTCCACTAGCGGGGGTTGTGGAGACCCAGTACTTC
CASSPLAGVVETQYF
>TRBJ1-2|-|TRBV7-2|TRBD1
TGTGCCAGCAGCCAGGGGGCGATCGGCTATGGCTACACCTTC
CASSQGAIGYGYTF
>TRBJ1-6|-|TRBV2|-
TGTGCCAGCAGTGCTGGACTATCCTATAATTCACCCCTCCACTTT
CASSAGLSYNSPLHF
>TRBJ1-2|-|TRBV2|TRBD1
TGTGCCAGCACCGCCGCCGGGACAGGGGGCGCCGGCTATGGCTACACCTTC
CASTAAGTGGAGYGYTF
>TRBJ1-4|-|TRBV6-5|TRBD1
TGTGCCAGCAGCCGGGACAGGGAGAGGGAAAAACTGTTTTTT
CASSRDREREKLFF
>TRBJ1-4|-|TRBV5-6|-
TGTGCCAGCAGCTCGGGGGAAAAACTGTTTTTT
CASSSGEKLFF
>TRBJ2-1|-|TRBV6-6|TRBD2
TGTGCCAGCTCCCGCTCTAGCGGGGGGGCCTTTGAGCAGTTCTTC
CASSRSSGGAFEQFF
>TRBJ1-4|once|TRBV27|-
TGTGCCAGCAGGAACAGCCTGGGGACGACTAATGAAAAACTGTTTTTT
CASRNSLGTTNEKLFF
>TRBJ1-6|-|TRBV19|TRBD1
TGTGCCAGTAAAGAAGGGGGCTTGATGTATAATTCACCCCTCCACTTT
CASKEGGLMYNSPLHF
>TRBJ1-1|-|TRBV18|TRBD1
TGTGCCAGCTCACCGGGGGGACAGACCTGGAGGACTGAAGCTTTCTTT
CASSPGGQTWRTEAFF
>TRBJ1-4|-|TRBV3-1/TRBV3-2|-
TGTGCCAGCAGCCAAGATCTTCCGGGAGCCACTAATGAAAAACTGTTTTTT
CASSQDLPGATNEKLFF
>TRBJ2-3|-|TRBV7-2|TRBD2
TGTGCCAGCAGCTTAGGCCAGCGGGGGGTGGGGAAAGATACGCAGTATTTT
CASSLGQRGVGKDTQYF
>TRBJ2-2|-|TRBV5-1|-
TGCGCCAGCAGCTTGGCCCCAAACCCGAACACCGGGGAGCTGTTTTTT
CASSLAPNPNTGELFF
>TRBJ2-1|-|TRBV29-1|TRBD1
TGCAGCGTCTTACAGGGGGCAAGCTACAATGAGCAGTTCTTC
CSVLQGASYNEQFF
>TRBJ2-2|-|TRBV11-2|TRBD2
TGTGCCAGCAGCTCCAAGCGGGGAGCTGTTTTT
CASSSKRGAVF
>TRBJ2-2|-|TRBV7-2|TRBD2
TGTGCCAGCAGCGCAGCGGGGGGCTTGAACACCGGGGAGCTGTTTTTT
CASSAAGGLNTGELFF
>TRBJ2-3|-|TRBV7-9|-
TGTGCCAGCAGCTTAAGGGGAAGCACAGATACGCAGTATTTT
CASSLRGSTDTQYF
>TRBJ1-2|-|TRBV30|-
TGTGCCTGGAAGGGGACCCTACTTGGCCACACCTTC
CAWKGTLLGHTF
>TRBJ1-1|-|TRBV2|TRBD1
TGTGCCAGCAGTGTTGACAGGGGCGCAGGGAACACTGAAGCTTTCTTT
CASSVDRGAGNTEAFF
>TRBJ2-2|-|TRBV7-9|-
TGTGCCAGCAGCACTCGAGAAGGGGGCACCGGGGAGCTGTTTTTT
CASSTREGGTGELFF
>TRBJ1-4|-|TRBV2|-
TGTGCCAGCAGACCCCTTCATGCAACTAATGAAAAACTGTTTTTT
CASRPLHATNEKLFF